A selection of T cell receptor beta chains follows, all from one sample in a study of control samples from healthy donors and cancer patients. The assay was immunoSEQ multiplex PCR, and TCRdb's table has in-frame clones only and misses some. The sample has roughly 160,000 clones, around nine tenths seen once; the top ten hold roughly 5.3%. Sequenced sample: blood. The receptors here all came from a woman in her thirties in good health. Each CDR3 is given with its conserved first and last residue. D genes are given only for firm matches. Size is omitted from some rows. Given values are once, few, many or a class for expanded clones.

j_call clone_size v_call d_call cdr3_aa cdr3_nt
TRBJ1-5 . TRBV30 . CAWSSGSNQPQHF TGTGCCTGGAGTAGCGGCAGCAATCAGCCCCAGCATTTT
TRBJ1-1 . TRBV27 . CASRPSRVSITEAFF TGTGCCAGCAGGCCAAGTAGGGTCTCTATCACTGAAGCTTTCTTT
TRBJ1-1 . TRBV27 TRBD1 CASGSTTGFVEAFF TGTGCCAGCGGGAGTACGACAGGGTTTGTTGAAGCTTTCTTT
TRBJ1-2 . TRBV7-9 . CASSTPQSYGYTF TGTGCCAGCAGCACGCCACAGAGCTATGGCTACACCTTC
TRBJ2-3 . TRBV28 TRBD1 CASRDNPGQGSNTQYF TGTGCCAGCAGAGATAATCCGGGACAGGGATCTAATACGCAGTATTTT
TRBJ1-2 . TRBV2 . CASTSSDSNYGYTF TGTGCCAGCACGTCGTCGGACAGTAACTATGGCTACACCTTC
TRBJ2-7 once TRBV28 TRBD2 CASSESGTSVYEQYF TGTGCCAGCAGTGAGTCCGGGACTAGCGTCTACGAGCAGTACTTC
TRBJ1-2 . TRBV7-8 . CASSLKRGVPNYGYTF TGTGCCAGCAGCTTGAAAAGGGGGGTGCCTAACTATGGCTACACCTTC
TRBJ2-7 . TRBV11-2 . CASSLGRKSYEQYF TGTGCCAGCAGCTTGGGCCGGAAGTCCTACGAGCAGTACTTC
TRBJ1-5 . TRBV7-9 . CASSLGGGADSQPQHF TGTGCCAGCAGCTTAGGAGGGGGGGCCGATAGTCAGCCCCAGCATTTT
TRBJ2-3 . TRBV7-2 . CASSPRGVTDTQYF TGTGCCAGCAGCCCCAGGGGGGTCACAGATACGCAGTATTTT
TRBJ2-1 . TRBV6-6 . CATNDEQFF TGTGCCACGAATGATGAGCAGTTCTTC
TRBJ2-1 . TRBV10-3 . CAISEASGGTGVEQFF TGTGCCATCAGTGAGGCTAGCGGGGGGACAGGGGTTGAGCAGTTCTTC
TRBJ2-5 . TRBV6-1 . CASSEIAQTQYF TGTGCCAGCAGTGAAATTGCCCAGACCCAGTACTTC
TRBJ1-5 . TRBV6-5 . CASSRTVSNQPQHF TGTGCCAGCAGCCGGACGGTTAGCAATCAGCCCCAGCATTTT
TRBJ2-1 few TRBV7-5 . CARSLLSWYDNEQFF TGTGCCAGAAGCTTATTGAGTTGGTACGACAATGAGCAGTTCTTC
TRBJ2-3 . TRBV20-1 TRBD2 CSASGRGGSTDTQYF TGCAGTGCTAGTGGGCGCGGGGGTAGCACAGATACGCAGTATTTT
TRBJ2-1 . TRBV24-1 . CATSSGTLSYNEQFF TGTGCCACCAGTTCTGGGACTCTCTCCTACAATGAGCAGTTCTTC
TRBJ1-2 . TRBV5-4 . CASRDRGVGYGYTF TGTGCCAGCAGGGACCGAGGCGTCGGCTATGGCTACACCTTC
TRBJ1-2 . TRBV4-1 TRBD1 CASSQERRQGYGYTF TGCGCCAGCAGCCAAGAGAGGAGACAGGGCTATGGCTACACCTTC
TRBJ1-2 . TRBV10-3 . CAISEGNNYGYTF TGTGCCATCAGTGAGGGGAATAACTATGGCTACACCTTC
TRBJ2-1 . TRBV5-1 TRBD2 CASSSLTSASYNEQFF TGCGCCAGCAGCTCATTGACTAGCGCCTCGTACAATGAGCAGTTCTTC
TRBJ2-7 once TRBV28 TRBD2 CASSPGLATYEQYF TGTGCCAGCAGTCCCGGACTAGCGACCTACGAGCAGTACTTC
TRBJ1-4 . TRBV19 . CASSFGERLFF TGTGCCAGTAGTTTCGGGGAGCGGCTGTTTTTT
TRBJ1-3 . TRBV21-1 . CASSKEWGRGVGNTIYF TGTGCCAGCAGCAAAGAATGGGGGAGGGGTGTCGGAAACACCATATATTTT
TRBJ2-1 . TRBV12-3/TRBV12-4 . CASSFIRFEQFF TGTGCCAGCAGTTTCATTAGGTTTGAGCAGTTCTTC
TRBJ2-7 . TRBV12-3/TRBV12-4 . CASSRGGPYEQYF TGTGCCAGCAGTAGGGGGGGCCCCTACGAGCAGTACTTC
TRBJ2-2 . TRBV14 . CASSHRERDHTGELFF TGTGCCAGCAGCCATCGAGAAAGGGATCATACCGGGGAGCTGTTTTTT
TRBJ1-1 . TRBV9 . CASSVALAGLGNTEAFF TGTGCCAGCAGCGTCGCCCTCGCGGGGCTCGGGAACACTGAAGCTTTCTTT
TRBJ1-5 few TRBV19 TRBD1 CASSVTGAGQPQHF TGTGCCAGTAGTGTCACAGGGGCGGGTCAGCCCCAGCATTTT
TRBJ1-5 . TRBV28 TRBD1 CASSTPGQGISQPQHF TGTGCCAGCAGCACCCCGGGACAGGGAATATCTCAGCCCCAGCATTTT
TRBJ1-2 . TRBV18 . CASSRRQGVDGYTF TGTGCCAGCTCACGACGCCAGGGTGTGGATGGCTACACCTTC
TRBJ1-1 . TRBV3-1/TRBV3-2 . CASSQDFTSNTEAFF TGTGCCAGCAGCCAAGACTTTACATCGAACACTGAAGCTTTCTTT
TRBJ2-7 . TRBV28 . CASSLQGSRQYF TGTGCCAGCAGTTTACAGGGGAGTAGGCAGTACTTC
TRBJ1-2 . TRBV5-6 . CASSLDLGKALTF TGTGCCAGCAGCTTGGATCTGGGCAAGGCGCTAACCTTC
TRBJ2-2 . TRBV6-5 . CASSYSSLAGELFF TGTGCCAGCAGTTACAGTTCGCTTGCCGGGGAGCTGTTTTTT
TRBJ2-7 . TRBV9 . CASSVDEGPSYEQYF TGTGCCAGCAGCGTAGATGAGGGGCCGTCGTACGAGCAGTACTTC
TRBJ1-1 . TRBV5-4 . CASSPTDRNTEAFF TGTGCCAGCAGCCCCACAGACAGGAACACTGAAGCTTTCTTT
TRBJ2-7 . TRBV19 TRBD2 CASSKGHGGSSYEQYF TGTGCCAGTAGTAAAGGCCACGGCGGGAGCTCCTACGAGCAGTACTTC
TRBJ1-3 . TRBV3-1/TRBV3-2 TRBD1 CASNAGGSGNTIYF TGTGCCAGCAACGCAGGGGGCTCTGGAAACACCATATATTTT
TRBJ2-3 . TRBV30 TRBD2 CAWSAGLAGGTDTQYF TGTGCCTGGAGTGCGGGACTAGCGGGAGGCACAGATACGCAGTATTTT
TRBJ1-2 . TRBV5-1 . CASSPPRDSYGYTF TGCGCCAGCAGCCCACCCCGGGACTCCTATGGCTACACCTTC
TRBJ1-1 . TRBV4-1 . CASSPVRTGDTEAFF TGCGCCAGCAGCCCCGTGAGGACCGGGGACACTGAAGCTTTCTTT
TRBJ2-7 . TRBV4-1 . CASSRTTASEQYF TGCGCCAGCAGCCGCACTACAGCCTCCGAACAGTACTTC
TRBJ2-1 . TRBV12-3/TRBV12-4 . CASRIGTGDEQFF TGTGCCAGCAGGATAGGGACTGGCGATGAGCAGTTCTTC
TRBJ2-3 . TRBV28 TRBD1 CASSIRTGAQDTQYF TGTGCCAGCAGTATCCGGACAGGGGCGCAAGATACGCAGTATTTT
TRBJ2-2 . TRBV2 . CASKLPSAPNTGELFF TGTGCCAGCAAGCTCCCCTCAGCTCCGAACACCGGGGAGCTGTTTTTT
TRBJ2-3 few TRBV18 TRBD2 CASSPLTGTTSTDTQYF TGTGCCAGCTCACCACTCACCGGGACTACTAGCACAGATACGCAGTATTTT